These T cell receptor beta chains were read from a single sample in a study of blood T cell repertoires in COVID-19. Clones were read by immunoSEQ multiplex PCR, and TCRdb kept only the in-frame ones, dropping some. In the table there are fewer than 250,000 clones, about 87% of which are singletons. Sequencing used PBMCs or T cells enriched from blood (not recorded which). These receptors all stem from a woman aged 25 to 39 who had been exposed to COVID-19. Each CDR3 is given with its conserved first and last residue. Fields, in order: CDR3 DNA, CDR3 protein, V gene, J gene, clone size, D gene. A D gene is named only where the DNA matches it firmly. Rows give clone size only sometimes, using once, few, many, or a class for an expanded clone.

TGTGCCTGGAGTGGCTACAGCCTCAATCAGCCCCAGCATTTT	CAWSGYSLNQPQHF	TRBV30	TRBJ1-5	-	-
TGTGCCAGCAGCTTAAATGGAGGGGCCAACACTGAAGCTTTCTTT	CASSLNGGANTEAFF	TRBV7-3	TRBJ1-1	-	-
TGTGCTAGTGGTCTCCCCCGGACAGATACGCAGTATTTT	CASGLPRTDTQYF	TRBV12-5	TRBJ2-3	-	-
TGTGCCAGCTCACCACCGGGAGGGGTCGTGGGCACTGAAGCTTTCTTT	CASSPPGGVVGTEAFF	TRBV18	TRBJ1-1	-	-
TGTGCCAGTAGTGCCTCTAGCGGGTATTACAATGAGCAGTTCTTC	CASSASSGYYNEQFF	TRBV19	TRBJ2-1	-	TRBD2
TGTGCCTGGCAGGTCGCAACTAATGAAAAACTGTTTTTT	CAWQVATNEKLFF	TRBV30	TRBJ1-4	-	-
TGTGCCAGCAGTTTACCCCGGGGACTAGCGGGAGTCTCCTACAATGAGCAGTTCTTC	CASSLPRGLAGVSYNEQFF	TRBV28	TRBJ2-1	few	TRBD2
TGTGCCAGCAGTGCACAAACCCGCAATCAGCCCCAGCATTTT	CASSAQTRNQPQHF	TRBV2	TRBJ1-5	-	-
TGTGCCAGCAGTTTAGGGACTAGCGGATACAATGAGCAGTTCTTC	CASSLGTSGYNEQFF	TRBV27	TRBJ2-1	-	TRBD2
TGTGCCAGTAGTATTTCACACCTCTCTGGAAACACCATATATTTT	CASSISHLSGNTIYF	TRBV19	TRBJ1-3	-	-
TGTGCCAGCATCCCTAAACCAGCGGGAGGGGTAAACATTCAGTACTTC	CASIPKPAGGVNIQYF	TRBV7-2	TRBJ2-4	-	TRBD2
TGTGCCAGCAGCAAAGAGGGGACAGGGAAGGCTGCTAACTATGGCTACACCTTC	CASSKEGTGKAANYGYTF	TRBV21-1	TRBJ1-2	-	-
TGTGCCTGGGGGGGACTAGCCGGTCGAAGGAATGAGCAGTTCTTC	CAWGGLAGRRNEQFF	TRBV30	TRBJ2-1	-	TRBD2
TGTGCCAGCAGCGTAGGAGATCCGTGGAACACCGGGGAGCTGTTTTTT	CASSVGDPWNTGELFF	TRBV9	TRBJ2-2	-	-
TGTGCCATCAGGCAGGGTGTACGGGAAAAACTGTTTTTT	CAIRQGVREKLFF	TRBV10-3	TRBJ1-4	-	-
TGTGCCAGTAGGGACCCCCCGGGACAGGGGACGTCTGAGCAGTTCTTC	CASRDPPGQGTSEQFF	TRBV19	TRBJ2-1	once	TRBD1
TGTGCCAGCACCAACCTCGCGGACTATGGCTACACCTTC	CASTNLADYGYTF	TRBV6-5	TRBJ1-2	-	-
TGTGCCAGCAGCCAAGAAGTTTCGGGTAACTATGGCTACACCTTC	CASSQEVSGNYGYTF	TRBV4-2	TRBJ1-2	-	-
TGTGCCAGCAGCCGTGGACAGGAGACTGGAAACACCATATATTTT	CASSRGQETGNTIYF	TRBV28	TRBJ1-3	-	TRBD1
TGCAGCGTGGGGGGGGCGGTAAATTCCTACGAGCAGTACTTC	CSVGGAVNSYEQYF	TRBV29-1	TRBJ2-7	-	-
TGTGCCAGCAGCACAGGAATAGAAGAGGTTTACACCATATATTTT	CASSTGIEEVYTIYF	TRBV9	TRBJ1-3	-	-
TGTGCCAGCGGGAGGGGGGTAGATACGCAGTATTTT	CASGRGVDTQYF	TRBV6-5	TRBJ2-3	-	-
TGTGCCAGCAGCCAAACTAGCGGGAAATCCTACGAGCAGTACTTC	CASSQTSGKSYEQYF	TRBV7-9	TRBJ2-7	-	TRBD2
TGTGCCAGCAGCCCGAGGGACAGGGAGAACATTCAGTACTTC	CASSPRDRENIQYF	TRBV3-1/TRBV3-2	TRBJ2-4	-	TRBD1
TGTGCCACCAGCAGAGATGGCGGAGGGGGCGGCGGCTACACCTTC	CATSRDGGGGGGYTF	TRBV15	TRBJ1-2	-	TRBD1
TGTGCCACCAGCGAGCGGGAAGGTGGGAACACTGAAGCTTTCTTT	CATSEREGGNTEAFF	TRBV15	TRBJ1-1	-	-
TGTGCCACTAGGGGACAGGGGGACACTGAAGCTTTCTTT	CATRGQGDTEAFF	TRBV10-3	TRBJ1-1	-	TRBD1
TGTGCCGGCCGGGGGGCTGGAAACACCATATATTTT	CAGRGAGNTIYF	TRBV19	TRBJ1-3	-	-
TGCGCCAGCAGTGAGTTCGCGGCTCAGGGGAGTGAAGCTTTCTTT	CASSEFAAQGSEAFF	TRBV10-2	TRBJ1-1	-	-